This TCR beta chain was recorded in a study of blood T cell repertoires in COVID-19. Background on the study: There were acute and convalescent COVID-19 samples, and they came from the United States, Italy and Spain.

Data came from immunoSEQ multiplex PCR; TCRdb stores just in-frame clones and leaves some out. This sample has fewer than 300,000 clones, with approximately 91% found just once. Trimming left V 0 bases short and J 2 bases short, with 8 bases between. Germline CDR1 reads KGHSH; CDR2 reads LQKENI. The CDR3 contains 15 residues. This chain uses TRBV18 with TRBJ1-3; D not certain. Sequencing was performed on peripheral blood. This sequence was found in a woman younger than 45 with COVID-19, enrolled during active disease. The CDR3 reads CASSPPKGAGNTIYF. CDR3 in DNA: TGTGCCAGCTCACCACCGAAGGGAGCTGGAAACACCATATATTTT. Together with reference TRBV18 and TRBJ1-3, the CDR3 gives the full variable domain: NAGVMQNPRHLVRRRGQEARLRCSPMKGHSHVYWYRQLPEEGLKFMVYLQKENIIDESGMPKERFSAEFPKEGPSILRIQQVVRGDSAAYFCASSPPKGAGNTIYFGEGSWLTVV.